The 15 T cell receptor beta chains reported below all come from one sample, sequenced in a study of blood T cell repertoires in COVID-19. Generated by immunoSEQ multiplex PCR, the TCRdb table keeps only in-frame clones and is missing some. The sample lists roughly 200,000 clones, over 65% occurring once. Sequenced sample: peripheral blood. Every receptor here comes from an older person with COVID-19, enrolled during active disease.

This clone was seen a few times. This rearrangement joins TRBV4-2 to TRBJ1-4; tentative D call: TRBD1 (6 bases). Per the germline V gene, CDR1 is LGHNA and CDR2 is YNFKEQ. V was shortened by 1 base and J by 7 bases, with 13 bases between the two germline ends. The CDR3 totals 15 residues. DNA for the CDR3: TGTGCCAGCAGCCAAGTCGAGGCAGGGGCTGAAAAACTGTTTTTT. It is translated as CASSQVEAGAEKLFF.

This clone was picked up one time. The rearrangement links TRBV29-1 to TRBJ2-7; 7 positions agree with TRBD2. Looked up from germline, CDR1 is SQVTM and CDR2 is ANQGSEA. The CDR3 length is 13 residues. With V trimmed by 8 bases and J by 3 bases, 10 bases remained unmatched. The CDR3 sequence: CSTSGRGNYEQYF. The DNA of the CDR3 is TGCAGCACATCGGGGAGGGGTAACTACGAGCAGTACTTC.

This clone was seen more than once but under ten times. The chain uses TRBV4-1 and TRBJ2-1; tentatively, D is TRBD1 (5 bases). The germline V gene has CDR1 MGHRA and CDR2 YSYEKL. V lost 3 bases and J lost 10, with 13 bases in between. The CDR3 runs to 13 residues. The CDR3 nucleotides read TGCGCCAGCAGCCAGCAGGGCTTTCGGGAGCAGTTCTTC. Protein product: CASSQQGFREQFF.

This chain joins TRBV6-2 or TRBV6-3 and TRBJ2-7; 7 bases map to TRBD2. With 6 bases clipped from V and 2 bases from J, the junction kept 13 bases outside the gene matches. The CDR3 runs to 16 residues. Germline CDR1 MNHEY, CDR2 SVGEGT. Here the CDR3 reads CASSSTGSGTTYEQYF. The CDR3 nucleotides are TGTGCCAGCAGCTCAACCGGTAGTGGGACTACCTACGAGCAGTACTTC.

This clone was detected only a few times. The rearrangement uses TRBV6-2 or TRBV6-3 and TRBJ2-2; D gene ambiguous. The V end lost 0 bases, the J end lost 2 bases, and 13 bases lay between the germline ends. Germline CDR1 reads MNHEY; CDR2 reads SVGEGT. This CDR3 is 17 amino acids long. The CDR3 spells CASSYSISRPNTGELFF. DNA of the CDR3: TGTGCCAGCAGTTACTCTATCTCCAGGCCCAACACCGGGGAGCTGTTTTTT.

The chain uses TRBV19 and TRBJ2-3; possibly TRBD1 for D (5 bases). This CDR3 contains 14 residues. Germline CDR1 LNHDA, CDR2 SQIVND (reference sequence). Trimming shortened V by 6 bases and J by 1 base, and 11 bases separated the two germline ends. The CDR3 sequence: CASREQGGTDTQYF. CDR3 sequence (DNA): TGTGCCAGTAGGGAGCAGGGCGGCACAGATACGCAGTATTTT.

V gene TRBV6-5 combines with J gene TRBJ2-2; possibly TRBD1 for D (5 bases). V was pared by 9 bases and J by 6 bases, with 11 bases between. Germline values: CDR1 MNHEY, CDR2 SVGAGI. This CDR3 contains 12 residues. CDR3 sequence reads: CASRRGAGELFF. The CDR3 DNA follows: TGTGCCAGTAGAAGGGGTGCCGGGGAGCTGTTTTTT.

This rearrangement joins TRBV19 to TRBJ2-7, with 9 bases that match TRBD1. This CDR3 is built from 16 residues. Trimming removed 4 bases from V and 2 bases from J; junction bases left unmatched: 9. Germline lookup yields CDR1 LNHDA and CDR2 SQIVND (reference sequence). DNA for the CDR3: TGTGCCAGTAGTAGGCCACCGGGACAGGGCACCTACGAGCAGTACTTC. Translating gives CASSRPPGQGTYEQYF. Using reference TRBV19 and TRBJ2-7 for the parts outside the CDR3, the full variable domain is DGGITQSPKYLFRKEGQNVTLSCEQNLNHDAMYWYRQDPGQGLRLIYYSQIVNDFQKGDIAEGYSVSREKKESFPLTVTSAQKNPTAFYLCASSRPPGQGTYEQYFGPGTRLTVT.

CDR3 DNA sequence: TGTGCCAGCAGTGAACAGGGGATGACCGGGGAGCTGTTTTTT. Its protein product is CASSEQGMTGELFF. This chain uses TRBV2 with TRBJ2-2; a possible D gene is TRBD1 (6 bases). The CDR3 loop spans 14 amino acids. V was clipped by 2 bases and J by 5 bases, with 9 bases between them. Germline CDR1 reads SNHLY; CDR2 reads FYNNEI.

J is TRBJ2-3 and V is TRBV6-2 or TRBV6-3; a possible D gene is TRBD2 (5 bases). V dropped 4 bases and J dropped 2 bases, with 16 bases sitting between them. The CDR3 contains 16 residues. Per germline, CDR1 MNHEY and CDR2 SVGEGT. CDR3 sequence: CASSWPTGSDTDTQYF. CDR3 sequence (DNA): TGTGCCAGCAGTTGGCCGACGGGATCCGACACAGATACGCAGTATTTT.

The rearrangement links TRBV7-2 to TRBJ2-7; D ambiguous. The CDR3 covers 15 residues. The V end lost 0 bases, the J end lost 0 bases, and 9 bases lay between the germline ends. Germline-derived CDR1 and CDR2 are SGHTA and FQGNSA. CDR3 nucleotide sequence: TGTGCCAGCAGCTTAGCCAGGTCCGTCTCCTACGAGCAGTACTTC. It is translated as CASSLARSVSYEQYF.

V gene TRBV7-2 combines with J gene TRBJ2-3, with 11 bases identical to TRBD2. This CDR3 spans 16 amino acids. CDR1 SGHTA and CDR2 FQGNSA come from the germline V gene. V shed 5 bases, J shed 2 bases, and the junction held 6 bases outside the gene matches. CDR3 protein: CASSRASGGSTDTQYF. The DNA of the CDR3 is TGTGCCAGCAGCCGTGCTAGCGGGGGGTCCACAGATACGCAGTATTTT. The entire variable domain, with the rest obtained from reference TRBV7-2 and TRBJ2-3, is as follows: GAGVSQSPSNKVTEKGKDVELRCDPISGHTALYWYRQSLGQGLEFLIYFQGNSAPDKSGLPSDRFSAERTGGSVSTLTIQRTQQEDSAVYLCASSRASGGSTDTQYFGPGTRLTVL.

CDR3 bases: TGTGCCAGTACCCTCAGCAATCAGCCCCAGCATTTT. Amino acid sequence: CASTLSNQPQHF. This chain connects TRBV19 to TRBJ1-5; the D is unclear. The V and J ends lost 7 bases and 1 base respectively, with 5 bases between them. Germline-derived CDR1 and CDR2 are LNHDA and SQIVND (reference sequence). This CDR3 comprises 12 residues.

This chain links TRBV19 with TRBJ2-3; possibly TRBD1 for D (5 bases). Trimming pared 4 bases from V and 2 bases from J, leaving 10 bases between. This CDR3 has 14 amino acids. Germline V gene lookup returns CDR1 LNHDA and CDR2 SQIVND (reference sequence). CDR3 amino acids: CASSNPGSTDTQYF. In nucleotides, the CDR3 is TGTGCCAGTAGTAATCCAGGGTCCACAGATACGCAGTATTTT.

The V gene is TRBV29-1, the J gene TRBJ1-2, with 9 bases aligning to TRBD1. V gave up 6 bases and J gave up 10 bases; unmatched junction bases: 12. Germline values: CDR1 SQVTM, CDR2 ANQGSEA. The CDR3 has 13 residues. The CDR3: CSVPPRTGAYYTF. CDR3 in DNA: TGCAGCGTCCCACCCCGGACAGGGGCCTACTACACCTTC.